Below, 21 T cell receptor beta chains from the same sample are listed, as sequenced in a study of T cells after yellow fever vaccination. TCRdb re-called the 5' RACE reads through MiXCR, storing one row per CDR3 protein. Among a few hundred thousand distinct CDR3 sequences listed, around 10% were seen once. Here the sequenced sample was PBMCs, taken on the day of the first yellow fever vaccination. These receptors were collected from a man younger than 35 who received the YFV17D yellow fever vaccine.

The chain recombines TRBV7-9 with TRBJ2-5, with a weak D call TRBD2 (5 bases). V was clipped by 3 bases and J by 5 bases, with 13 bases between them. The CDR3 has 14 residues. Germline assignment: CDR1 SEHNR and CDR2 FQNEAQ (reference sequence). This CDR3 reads CASSFAGSGETQYF. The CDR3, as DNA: TGTGCCAGCAGCTTCGCGGGTTCCGGCGAGACCCAGTACTTC.

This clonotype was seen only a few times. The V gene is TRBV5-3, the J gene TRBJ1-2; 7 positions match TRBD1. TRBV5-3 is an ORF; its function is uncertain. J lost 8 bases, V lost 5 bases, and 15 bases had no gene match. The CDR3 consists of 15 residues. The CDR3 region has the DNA TGTGCCAGAAGGGATGCGACAGGGCTTAAAGGAGGCTACACCTTC. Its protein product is CARRDATGLKGGYTF.

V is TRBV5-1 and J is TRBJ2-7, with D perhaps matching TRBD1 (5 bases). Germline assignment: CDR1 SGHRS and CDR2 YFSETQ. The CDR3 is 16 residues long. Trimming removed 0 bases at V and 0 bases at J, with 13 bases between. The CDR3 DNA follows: TGCGCCAGCAGCTTGGGGGGCTCCCTCCCCTCCTACGAGCAGTACGTC. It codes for CASSLGGSLPSYEQYV.

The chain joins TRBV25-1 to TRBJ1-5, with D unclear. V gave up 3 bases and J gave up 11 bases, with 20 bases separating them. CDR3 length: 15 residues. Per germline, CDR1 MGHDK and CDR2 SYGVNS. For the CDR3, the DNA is TGTGCCAGCAGTGACACCCTCGGGGAGGGCGGTACCCAGCATTTT. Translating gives CASSDTLGEGGTQHF.

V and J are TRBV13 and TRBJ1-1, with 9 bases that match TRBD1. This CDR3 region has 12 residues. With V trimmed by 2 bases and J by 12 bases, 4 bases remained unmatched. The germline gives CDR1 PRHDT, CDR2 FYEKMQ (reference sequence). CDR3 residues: CASSLPGTGTFF. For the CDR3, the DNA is TGTGCCAGCAGCTTACCCGGGACAGGGACTTTCTTT.

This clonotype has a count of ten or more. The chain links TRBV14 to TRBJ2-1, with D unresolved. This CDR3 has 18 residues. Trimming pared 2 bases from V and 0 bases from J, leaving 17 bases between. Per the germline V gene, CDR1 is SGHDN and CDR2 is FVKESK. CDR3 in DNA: TGTGCCAGCAGCCAATATACGGGCGGTTCGAGCTCCTACAATGAGCAGTTCTTC. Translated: CASSQYTGGSSSYNEQFF.

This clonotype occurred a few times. CDR3 DNA sequence: TGCGCCAGCAGTAAACAAATGACGGGACTTGACACAGATACGCAGTATTTT. This encodes CASSKQMTGLDTDTQYF. This chain uses TRBV4-1 with TRBJ2-3; possible D gene TRBD2, 6 bases. Trimming shortened V by 6 bases and J by 2 bases, and 21 bases separated the two germline ends. This CDR3 is 17 amino acids long. Germline CDR1 and CDR2: MGHRA and YSYEKL.

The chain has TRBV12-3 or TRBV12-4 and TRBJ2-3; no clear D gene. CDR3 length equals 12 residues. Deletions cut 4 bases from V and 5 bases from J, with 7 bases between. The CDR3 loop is CASSSSIDTQYF. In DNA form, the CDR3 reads TGTGCCAGCAGTTCCTCCATAGATACGCAGTATTTT.

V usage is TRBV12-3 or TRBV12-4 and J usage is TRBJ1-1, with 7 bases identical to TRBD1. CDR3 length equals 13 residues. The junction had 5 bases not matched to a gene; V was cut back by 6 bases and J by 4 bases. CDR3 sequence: CASSKAGGTEAFF. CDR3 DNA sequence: TGTGCCAGCAGCAAAGCAGGGGGCACTGAAGCTTTCTTT.

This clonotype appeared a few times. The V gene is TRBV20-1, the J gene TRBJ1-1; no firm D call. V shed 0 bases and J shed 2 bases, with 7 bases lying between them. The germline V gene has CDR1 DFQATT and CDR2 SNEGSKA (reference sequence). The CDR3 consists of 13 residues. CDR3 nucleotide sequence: TGCAGTGCTAGAGACGAATTCAACACTGAAGCTTTCTTT. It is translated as CSARDEFNTEAFF.

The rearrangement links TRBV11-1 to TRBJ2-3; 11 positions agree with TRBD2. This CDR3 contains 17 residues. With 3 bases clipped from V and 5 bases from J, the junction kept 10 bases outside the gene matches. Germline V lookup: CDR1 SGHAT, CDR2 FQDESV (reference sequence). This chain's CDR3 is CASSFNRLAGPGDTQYF. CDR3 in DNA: TGTGCCAGCAGCTTTAATCGACTAGCGGGGCCAGGAGATACGCAGTATTTT.

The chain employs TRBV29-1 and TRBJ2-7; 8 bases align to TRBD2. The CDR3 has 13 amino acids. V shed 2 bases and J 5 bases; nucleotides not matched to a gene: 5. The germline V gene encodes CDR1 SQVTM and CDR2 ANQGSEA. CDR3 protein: CSVETGGPHEQYF. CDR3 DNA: TGCAGCGTTGAAACGGGGGGGCCTCACGAGCAGTACTTC.

This chain's CDR3 is CATSDQGKGYNEQFF. As DNA, the CDR3 is TGTGCCACCAGTGACCAGGGGAAGGGTTACAATGAGCAGTTCTTC. This rearrangement joins TRBV24-1 to TRBJ2-1; a weak D match, TRBD1 (6 bases). V lost 4 bases, J lost 4 bases, and 13 bases lay in between. The germline CDR1 and CDR2 sequences are KGHDR and SFDVKD. The CDR3 sequence is 15 residues long.

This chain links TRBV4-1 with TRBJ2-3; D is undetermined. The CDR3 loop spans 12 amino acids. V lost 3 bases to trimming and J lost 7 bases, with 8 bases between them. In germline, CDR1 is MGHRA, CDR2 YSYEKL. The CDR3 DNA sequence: TGCGCCAGCAGCCAGCCCTCTTATACGCAGTATTTT. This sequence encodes CASSQPSYTQYF.

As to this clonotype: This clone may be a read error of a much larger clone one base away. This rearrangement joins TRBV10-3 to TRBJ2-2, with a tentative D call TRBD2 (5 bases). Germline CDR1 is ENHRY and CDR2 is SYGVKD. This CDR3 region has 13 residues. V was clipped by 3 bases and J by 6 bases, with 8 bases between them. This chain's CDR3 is CAISDRRPGELFF. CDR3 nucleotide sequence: TGTGCCATCAGTGACAGGAGGCCCGGGGAGCTGTTTTTT.

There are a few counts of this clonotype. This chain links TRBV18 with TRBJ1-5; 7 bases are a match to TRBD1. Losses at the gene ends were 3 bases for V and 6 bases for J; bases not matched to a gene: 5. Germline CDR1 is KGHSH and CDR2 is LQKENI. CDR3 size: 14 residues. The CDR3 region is CASSPSQGSQPQHF. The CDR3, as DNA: TGTGCCAGCTCACCTTCACAGGGGAGTCAGCCCCAGCATTTT. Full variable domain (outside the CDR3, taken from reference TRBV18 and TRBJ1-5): NAGVMQNPRHLVRRRGQEARLRCSPMKGHSHVYWYRQLPEEGLKFMVYLQKENIIDESGMPKERFSAEFPKEGPSILRIQQVVRGDSAAYFCASSPSQGSQPQHFGDGTRLSIL.

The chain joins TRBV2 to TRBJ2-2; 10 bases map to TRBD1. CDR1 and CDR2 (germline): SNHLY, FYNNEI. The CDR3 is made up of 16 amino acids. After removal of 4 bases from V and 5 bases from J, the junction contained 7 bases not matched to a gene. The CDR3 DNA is TGTGCCAGCAGTGTTGGACAGGGGGGGTGGACCGGGGAGCTGTTTTTT. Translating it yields CASSVGQGGWTGELFF.

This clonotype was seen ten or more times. The CDR3 is CASSYRSGGQNTQYF. The CDR3 nucleotides are TGTGCCAGCAGCTATCGTAGCGGGGGGCAGAATACGCAGTATTTT. The chain is built from TRBV12-3 or TRBV12-4 and TRBJ2-3, with 10 bases identical to TRBD2. This CDR3 region has 15 residues. The V and J ends lost 6 bases and 7 bases, in that order; junction bases with no gene match: 10.

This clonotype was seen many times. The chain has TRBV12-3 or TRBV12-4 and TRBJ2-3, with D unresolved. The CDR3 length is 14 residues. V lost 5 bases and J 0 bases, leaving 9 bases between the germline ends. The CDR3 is CASSSLVSTDTQYF. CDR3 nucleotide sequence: TGTGCCAGCAGTAGCCTTGTTAGCACAGATACGCAGTATTTT.

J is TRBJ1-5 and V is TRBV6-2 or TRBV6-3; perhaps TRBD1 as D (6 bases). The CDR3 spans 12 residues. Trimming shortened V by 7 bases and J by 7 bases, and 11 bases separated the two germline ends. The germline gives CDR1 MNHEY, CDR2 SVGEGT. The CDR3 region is CASKARGQPQHF. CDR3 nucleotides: TGTGCCAGCAAAGCCAGGGGACAGCCCCAGCATTTT.

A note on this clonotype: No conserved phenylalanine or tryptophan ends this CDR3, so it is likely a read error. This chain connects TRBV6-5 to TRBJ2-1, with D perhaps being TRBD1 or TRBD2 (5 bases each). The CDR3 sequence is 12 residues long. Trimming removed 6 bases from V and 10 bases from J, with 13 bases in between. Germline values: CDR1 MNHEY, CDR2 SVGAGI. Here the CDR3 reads CASSKLGTEQFL. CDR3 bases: TGTGCCAGCAGCAAGCTGGGGACCGAGCAGTTCTTA.